The rows below give T cell receptor beta chains drawn from one sample of a study of memory CD4+ T cells and cytomegalovirus serostatus. The method was immunoSEQ multiplex PCR; TCRdb's version includes in-frame clones alone and lacks a portion of them. The data hold about 62,000 clones, with 76% observed a single time. Sequences were obtained from memory CD4+ T cells from blood. The source is an adult in good health and CMV-seropositive. Both conserved end residues are part of each CDR3. The D gene is left open where the match is weak. Clone sizes are given selectively: once, few, many, or a class where the clone is expanded.

d_call	v_call	clone_size	cdr3_length	j_call	cdr3_aa	cdr3_nt
NA	TRBV6-6	NA	13	TRBJ1-2	CASSLDLGSGYTF	TGTGCCAGCAGCTTGGACCTCGGGTCGGGCTACACCTTC
NA	TRBV9	many	14	TRBJ2-3	CASSVGRVPDTQYF	TGTGCCAGCAGCGTAGGGCGGGTGCCAGATACGCAGTATTTT
NA	TRBV18	NA	14	TRBJ1-1	CASSPTKGAAEAFF	TGTGCCAGCTCCCCAACTAAAGGGGCCGCTGAAGCTTTCTTT
TRBD1	TRBV19	once	12	TRBJ2-7	CATSRDSYEQYF	TGTGCCACCTCTCGGGACAGCTACGAGCAGTACTTC
NA	TRBV28	NA	13	TRBJ1-2	CASSALRGKGYTF	TGTGCCAGTTCCGCTCTGAGGGGAAAGGGCTACACCTTC
NA	TRBV5-4	NA	12	TRBJ1-1	CASSLLNTEAFF	TGTGCCAGCAGTTTGTTAAACACTGAAGCTTTCTTT
TRBD2	TRBV7-6	few	17	TRBJ2-7	CASSAGTSLYSSYEQYF	TGTGCCAGCAGCGCCGGGACTAGCCTATATAGCTCCTACGAGCAGTACTTC
NA	TRBV18	NA	13	TRBJ1-1	CASLRQENTEAFF	TGTGCCAGCCTTCGGCAAGAGAACACTGAAGCTTTCTTT
TRBD1	TRBV11-2	NA	16	TRBJ2-1	CASSPVGGLSYNEQFF	TGTGCCAGCAGCCCAGTAGGGGGCCTCTCCTACAATGAGCAGTTCTTC
TRBD1	TRBV5-1	NA	14	TRBJ2-3	CASRSGQETDTQYF	TGCGCCAGCAGGTCGGGACAGGAGACAGATACGCAGTATTTT
NA	TRBV4-1	few	15	TRBJ1-5	CASSQDPESNQPQHF	TGCGCCAGCAGCCAAGACCCAGAGAGCAATCAGCCCCAGCATTTT
NA	TRBV5-6	once	14	TRBJ1-1	CASSFLGGGTEAFF	TGTGCCAGCAGCTTCTTAGGGGGGGGCACTGAAGCTTTCTTT
TRBD2	TRBV14	NA	14	TRBJ2-7	CASNPGTSDNEQYF	TGTGCCAGCAACCCCGGGACTAGCGATAACGAGCAGTACTTC
NA	TRBV27	NA	16	TRBJ1-5	CASSPPGGGRRQPQHF	TGTGCCAGCAGTCCCCCGGGTGGGGGGAGGCGGCAGCCCCAGCATTTT
NA	TRBV11-1	NA	12	TRBJ1-2	CASSLRASGYTF	TGTGCCAGCAGCTTAAGAGCGTCTGGCTACACCTTC
TRBD1	TRBV6-1	NA	15	TRBJ2-7	CASRGHRGAHYEQYF	TGTGCCAGCAGGGGGCACAGGGGTGCCCACTACGAGCAGTACTTC
TRBD2	TRBV16	NA	18	TRBJ2-6	CASSPLAGDLSGANVLTF	TGTGCCAGCAGCCCCCTAGCGGGGGACCTCTCAGGGGCCAACGTCCTGACTTTC
NA	TRBV7-8	NA	14	TRBJ2-7	CASSPGPGKDEQYF	TGTGCCAGCAGCCCCGGACCGGGGAAGGACGAGCAGTACTTC
NA	TRBV30	NA	14	TRBJ1-5	CAWSTANPDQPQHF	TGTGCCTGGAGTACAGCCAACCCCGATCAGCCCCAGCATTTT
NA	TRBV5-4	once	17	TRBJ2-6	CASSWEGRNSGANVLTF	TGTGCCAGCAGCTGGGAAGGTAGGAACTCTGGGGCCAACGTCCTGACTTTC
NA	TRBV19	NA	13	TRBJ2-5	CASSMTVSETQYF	TGTGCCAGTAGTATGACAGTCTCAGAGACCCAGTACTTC
TRBD2	TRBV11-3	NA	15	TRBJ2-5	CASSSGRGERETQYF	TGTGCCAGCAGCTCCGGCCGGGGGGAACGAGAGACCCAGTACTTC
NA	TRBV13	once	14	TRBJ1-3	CASSLQGKGNTIYF	TGTGCCAGCAGCCTACAGGGAAAGGGAAACACCATATATTTT
TRBD2	TRBV9	NA	15	TRBJ2-3	CASSAPGTSTDTQYF	TGTGCCAGCAGCGCCCCCGGGACTAGTACTGATACGCAGTATTTT
NA	TRBV5-1	few	12	TRBJ2-1	CASSFPSSSQFF	TGCGCCAGCAGCTTTCCTAGCTCGAGCCAGTTCTTC
TRBD2	TRBV5-4	NA	15	TRBJ2-7	CASSPGGYSASEQYF	TGTGCCAGCAGCCCGGGGGGTTATAGCGCGTCCGAGCAGTACTTC
NA	TRBV7-9	NA	14	TRBJ1-1	CASSLASGTNEAFF	TGTGCCAGCAGCTTAGCGTCGGGGACTAATGAAGCTTTCTTT
TRBD1	TRBV10-3	few	15	TRBJ1-2	CAISVERQGAGGYTF	TGTGCCATCAGTGTGGAAAGACAGGGGGCGGGAGGCTACACCTTC
NA	TRBV5-6	few	15	TRBJ1-1	CASSSQQLVVSEAFF	TGTGCCAGCAGCTCCCAACAGCTTGTAGTCTCTGAAGCTTTCTTT
NA	TRBV6-1	NA	15	TRBJ1-4	CASSEGWGQWEKLFF	TGTGCCAGCAGTGAGGGTTGGGGGCAGTGGGAAAAACTGTTTTTT
TRBD1	TRBV7-9	NA	13	TRBJ1-2	CASSTGGSYGYTF	TGTGCCAGCTCGACAGGGGGAAGCTATGGCTACACCTTC
TRBD1	TRBV10-3	NA	16	TRBJ2-3	CAISDKGQGTTDTQYF	TGTGCCATCAGTGATAAGGGACAGGGGACAACAGATACGCAGTATTTT
TRBD2	TRBV5-1	NA	19	TRBJ2-3	CASSPRPGLAGGFTDTQYF	TGCGCCAGCAGCCCTAGACCGGGACTAGCGGGGGGGTTCACAGATACGCAGTATTTT
NA	TRBV7-2	NA	17	TRBJ1-5	CASSLAQGRYSNQPQHF	TGTGCCAGCAGCTTAGCGCAAGGGCGCTATAGCAATCAGCCCCAGCATTTT
TRBD2	TRBV6-1	NA	14	TRBJ2-1	CASDTSGRYNEQFF	TGTGCCAGCGATACTAGCGGACGTTACAATGAGCAGTTCTTC
TRBD1	TRBV28	NA	14	TRBJ2-1	CASITRDRLNEQFF	TGTGCCAGCATAACCCGGGACAGATTGAATGAGCAGTTCTTC